These 28 T cell receptor beta chains were sequenced from one sample in a study of shared clonotypes between healthy human individuals. Data came from immunoSEQ multiplex PCR; TCRdb stores just in-frame clones and leaves some out. The repertoire holds hundreds of thousands of clones, with 55% to 75% as singletons. Sequencing was performed on memory CD4+ T cells sorted from blood. Indicated subset: CD45RA-negative fraction. The receptors were sampled from a woman aged 25-40 years in good health.

The chain has TRBV4-2 and TRBJ2-5; 12 positions agree with TRBD2. This CDR3 region has 18 residues. Germline loops: CDR1 LGHNA, CDR2 YNFKEQ. V lost 0 bases to trimming and J lost 3 bases; unmatched junction nucleotides: 8. The CDR3 is CASSQDISRLAGEETQYF. The CDR3 nucleotides are TGTGCCAGCAGCCAAGATATCTCCCGACTAGCGGGAGAAGAGACCCAGTACTTC.

The chain is built from TRBV27 and TRBJ2-5; TRBD2 aligns across 7 bases. V lost 3 bases, J lost 4 bases, and 14 bases stayed unmatched. CDR1 MNHEY and CDR2 SMNVEV come from the germline V gene (reference sequence). The CDR3 is made up of 17 amino acids. CDR3 DNA sequence: TGTGCCAGCAGTTTCCGACCGGGAGCGGGAAACCTAGAGACCCAGTACTTC. Protein: CASSFRPGAGNLETQYF.

The rearrangement uses TRBV5-1 and TRBJ2-7; TRBD1 or TRBD2 may be the D gene (5 bases each). The germline V gene has CDR1 SGHRS and CDR2 YFSETQ. CDR3 length: 15 amino acids. V was clipped by 0 bases and J by 2 bases, with 12 bases between them. The CDR3 region is CASSLAGTATYEQYF. DNA of the CDR3: TGCGCCAGCAGCTTGGCCGGGACCGCTACCTACGAGCAGTACTTC.

The rearrangement uses TRBV19 and TRBJ2-6, with 7 bases fitting TRBD2. The CDR3 is 15 residues long. Per germline, CDR1 LNHDA and CDR2 SQIVND (reference sequence). The ends lost 4 bases at V and 3 bases at J; junction bases unmatched: 3. CDR3 sequence: CASSSGRGGANVLTF. CDR3 sequence (DNA): TGTGCCAGTAGTAGCGGGAGAGGTGGGGCCAACGTCCTGACTTTC.

The V call is TRBV19, the J call TRBJ2-3; D gene ambiguous. The CDR3 consists of 15 residues. From germline, CDR1 is LNHDA and CDR2 SQIVND (reference sequence). Between the trimmed V and J ends, which lost 5 bases and 0 bases, there was a span of 12 bases. This CDR3 is CASSPRVASTDTQYF. The CDR3 DNA reads TGTGCCAGTAGTCCCCGAGTGGCTAGCACAGATACGCAGTATTTT.

This clone was seen only a few times. V and J are TRBV7-9 and TRBJ2-1; D unclear. Germline loops: CDR1 SEHNR, CDR2 FQNEAQ (reference sequence). The CDR3 length is 15 residues. The V end lost 5 bases, the J end lost 2 bases, and 13 bases lay between the germline ends. CDR3 region: CASSRTLDTYNEQFF. CDR3 DNA sequence: TGTGCCAGCAGCCGGACGCTCGACACCTACAATGAGCAGTTCTTC.

CDR3 residues: CASSLYFLEGSPYEQYF. In DNA, the CDR3 is TGTGCCAGCAGCTTGTATTTTTTAGAGGGAAGTCCCTACGAGCAGTACTTC. The chain employs TRBV5-5 and TRBJ2-7, with D possibly matching TRBD2 (5 bases). CDR3 size: 17 residues. Deletions cut 1 base from V and 2 bases from J, with 19 bases between. Germline V gene lookup returns CDR1 SGHKS and CDR2 YYEKEE (reference sequence).

The gene calls are TRBV28 and TRBJ2-2; 9 bases agree with TRBD1. V dropped 4 bases and J dropped 4; count of bases not matched to a gene: 4. This CDR3 contains 15 residues. In germline, CDR1 is MDHEN, CDR2 SYDVKM. The CDR3 DNA is TGTGCCAGCAGTTGGACAGGGGCCGGCACCGGGGAGCTGTTTTTT. Translation gives CASSWTGAGTGELFF.

The chain employs TRBV7-2 and TRBJ2-1, with D unclear. The V and J ends lost 5 bases and 5 bases respectively, with 22 bases between them. CDR1 and CDR2 (germline): SGHTA, FQGNSA. The CDR3 sequence is 17 residues long. CDR3 bases: TGTGCCAGCAGCCCCCGGACCGATTTGGGCCAGAACAATGAGCAGTTCTTC. The encoded protein is CASSPRTDLGQNNEQFF.

V gene TRBV28 combines with J gene TRBJ2-7, with TRBD2 matching 9 bases. V trimming: 6 bases; J trimming: 7 bases; junction bases outside the gene matches: 16. Germline CDR1 and CDR2: MDHEN and SYDVKM. The CDR3 consists of 16 residues. The CDR3 nucleotides read TGTGCCAGCAGCCAAGTAGGAGGCGGGAGGGCTTTAGAGCAGTACTTC. Protein product: CASSQVGGGRALEQYF.

The V and J genes are TRBV10-3 and TRBJ1-1, with D perhaps matching TRBD1 (5 bases). Between the trimmed V and J ends, which lost 6 bases and 1 base, there was a span of 9 bases. Germline CDR1 is ENHRY and CDR2 is SYGVKD. The CDR3 sequence is 13 residues long. Here the CDR3 DNA reads TGTGCCATCAGGGGGGGGACGAACACTGAAGCTTTCTTT. It is translated as CAIRGGTNTEAFF.

This clone was seen only a few times. The CDR3 bases are TGTGCCAGCAGCGTGGGGACAGACCCATCTAATGAAAAACTGTTTTTT. It translates to CASSVGTDPSNEKLFF. The V gene is TRBV5-6, the J gene TRBJ1-4; TRBD1 matches at 7 bases. Germline trimming cut 4 bases from V and 3 bases from J; bases unmatched to any gene: 9. The CDR3 has 16 residues. CDR1 is SGHDT and CDR2 is YYEEEE in the germline V gene.

This clone was counted at least ten times. V and J are TRBV6-6 and TRBJ2-1, with 15 bases identical to TRBD2. Trimming at V came to 5 bases and at J to 7 bases, leaving 3 bases not matched to a gene. Germline assignment: CDR1 MNHNY and CDR2 SVGAGI (reference sequence). This CDR3 region has 15 residues. CDR3 protein: CASSLGTSGRNEQFF. The CDR3 DNA sequence: TGTGCCAGCAGTCTCGGGACTAGCGGGAGGAATGAGCAGTTCTTC.

The CDR3 sequence: CASSSPTRAGRNEQFF. The DNA for the CDR3 is TGTGCCAGCAGCTCCCCGACTAGGGCGGGTAGGAATGAGCAGTTCTTC. J is TRBJ2-1 and V is TRBV11-2; a weak D match, TRBD2 (6 bases). Trimming pared 4 bases from V and 7 bases from J, leaving 20 bases between. Per the germline V gene, CDR1 is SGHAT and CDR2 is FQNNGV. The CDR3 totals 16 residues.

This chain connects TRBV7-9 to TRBJ1-4; 9 bases match TRBD1. The germline gives CDR1 SEHNR, CDR2 FQNEAQ (reference sequence). The ends lost 1 base at V and 3 bases at J; junction bases unmatched: 6. The CDR3 runs to 17 residues. CDR3 region: CASSLVQGQGANEKLFF. CDR3 bases: TGTGCCAGCAGCTTAGTACAGGGACAGGGAGCTAATGAAAAACTGTTTTTT. Based on the CDR3 plus reference TRBV7-9 and TRBJ1-4, the full variable domain is DTGVSQNPRHKITKRGQNVTFRCDPISEHNRLYWYRQTLGQGPEFLTYFQNEAQLEKSRLLSDRFSAERPKGSFSTLEIQRTEQGDSAMYLCASSLVQGQGANEKLFFGSGTQLSVL.

The V gene is TRBV7-8, the J gene TRBJ2-1; unclear D gene. Germline V lookup: CDR1 SGHVS, CDR2 FQNEAQ. This CDR3 comprises 15 residues. V was cut by 6 bases and J by 1 base, with 13 bases left in between. The CDR3 sequence is CASRRSGRSYNEQFF. The CDR3 DNA reads as TGTGCCAGCAGGAGATCTGGGCGATCCTACAATGAGCAGTTCTTC.

The chain recombines TRBV9 with TRBJ2-3; 7 bases align to TRBD1. From germline, CDR1 is SGDLS and CDR2 YYNGEE. V was clipped by 2 bases and J by 1 base; unmatched bases: 7. CDR3 length: 16 residues. The DNA for the CDR3 is TGTGCCAGCAGCGTTCGCGACGGACAGGGCACAGATACGCAGTATTTT. This codes for CASSVRDGQGTDTQYF.

The chain employs TRBV2 and TRBJ1-3, with D hard to call. This CDR3 comprises 14 residues. V was shortened by 3 bases and J by 2 bases, with 8 bases between the two germline ends. The germline V gene has CDR1 SNHLY and CDR2 FYNNEI. Here the CDR3 DNA reads TGTGCCAGCAGTGACCGGACGGCTGGAAACACCATATATTTT. This sequence encodes CASSDRTAGNTIYF. Full variable domain (remainder filled in from reference TRBV2 and TRBJ1-3): EPEVTQTPSHQVTQMGQEVILRCVPISNHLYFYWYRQILGQKVEFLVSFYNNEISEKSEIFDDQFSVERPDGSNFTLKIRSTKLEDSAMYFCASSDRTAGNTIYFGEGSWLTVV.

This chain connects TRBV10-3 to TRBJ2-2; 7 nucleotides line up with TRBD1. With 0 bases clipped from V and 4 bases from J, the junction kept 5 bases outside the gene matches. The CDR3 is made up of 16 amino acids. Per germline, CDR1 ENHRY and CDR2 SYGVKD. The CDR3 region is CAISESPQGFTGELFF. In DNA, the CDR3 is TGTGCCATCAGTGAGTCGCCACAGGGGTTCACCGGGGAGCTGTTTTTT.

This clone was counted at least ten times. V gene TRBV5-1 combines with J gene TRBJ1-4, with a tentative D call TRBD1 (6 bases). Germline CDR1 SGHRS, CDR2 YFSETQ. This CDR3 is built from 15 residues. The V gene lost 4 bases and the J gene lost 3 bases, with 13 bases spanning the gap. CDR3 in DNA: TGCGCCAGCAGCATACAGGGAGTCTCTAATGAAAAACTGTTTTTT. Translation gives CASSIQGVSNEKLFF.

In this sample, this clone turned up once. V is TRBV29-1 and J is TRBJ2-2; D gene uncertain. CDR3 length equals 14 residues. The germline CDR1 and CDR2 sequences are SQVTM and ANQGSEA. V lost 8 bases and J lost 1, with 14 bases in between. CDR3 loop: CSPQGTLNTGELFF. The CDR3 DNA follows: TGCAGCCCCCAAGGTACCTTGAACACCGGGGAGCTGTTTTTT.

V and J are TRBV10-3 and TRBJ2-5; TRBD1 is a possible D gene (7 bases). Germline CDR1 ENHRY, CDR2 SYGVKD. V was pared by 8 bases and J by 3 bases, with 10 bases between. This CDR3 contains 12 residues. Here the CDR3 reads CAIQGGEETQYF. CDR3 bases: TGTGCCATCCAGGGGGGAGAAGAGACCCAGTACTTC.

This clone was picked up one time. The chain combines TRBV28 with TRBJ1-4; the D is unclear. Trimming cost V 8 bases and J 4 bases, with 14 bases left between them. From germline, CDR1 is MDHEN and CDR2 SYDVKM. The CDR3 is 14 amino acids. CDR3 sequence reads: CASAKTTINEKLFF. The CDR3 DNA is TGTGCCAGCGCAAAGACGACAATTAATGAAAAACTGTTTTTT.

V gene TRBV19 combines with J gene TRBJ1-2; 9 bases map to TRBD1. CDR1 LNHDA and CDR2 SQIVND come from the germline V gene (reference sequence). The ends lost 4 bases at V and 6 bases at J; junction bases unmatched: 9. The CDR3 covers 15 residues. The CDR3 DNA follows: TGTGCCAGTAGTACCCACAGGGGGCCCTTGGATGGCTACACCTTC. Its translation is CASSTHRGPLDGYTF.

V gene TRBV6-4 combines with J gene TRBJ2-7; 11 bases align to TRBD2. This CDR3 has 19 amino acids. Trimming took 0 bases from V and 4 from J; bases not matched to a gene: 14. Germline V gene data show CDR1 as MRHNA and CDR2 as SNTAGT. The CDR3 DNA reads TGTGCCAGCAGTGACTCCAAGGACTGCTTAGCGGGAGGGCCTTACGAGCAGTACTTC. It codes for CASSDSKDCLAGGPYEQYF.

The chain joins TRBV7-8 to TRBJ2-2; no reliable D call. Germline CDR1 is SGHVS and CDR2 is FQNEAQ. V lost 6 bases to trimming and J lost 4 bases, with 3 bases between them. This CDR3 contains 11 residues. In DNA form, the CDR3 reads TGTGCCAGCAGGCTCACCGGGGAGCTGTTTTTT. Translation gives CASRLTGELFF.

The V call is TRBV29-1, the J call TRBJ1-1, with D possibly matching TRBD1 (5 bases). This CDR3 has 12 residues. CDR1 SQVTM and CDR2 ANQGSEA come from the germline V gene. V lost 4 bases to trimming and J lost 12 bases, with 18 bases between them. The CDR3 sequence: CSVGSRGSLSFF. The CDR3 DNA is TGCAGCGTTGGGTCAAGGGGTAGTTTGTCTTTCTTT.

In the case of this clone: The same CDR3 is also encoded by other DNA sequences in this sample. CDR3 DNA sequence: TGCGCCAGCAGCTTTAGTGTAGGGTCCTACAATGAGCAGTTCTTC. Protein sequence: CASSFSVGSYNEQFF. The V call is TRBV5-1, the J call TRBJ2-1; D not resolved. CDR3 length equals 15 residues. V was trimmed by 2 bases and J by 1 base, leaving 10 bases between them. Per the germline V gene, CDR1 is SGHRS and CDR2 is YFSETQ. Using reference TRBV5-1 and TRBJ2-1 for the parts outside the CDR3, the full variable domain is KAGVTQTPRYLIKTRGQQVTLSCSPISGHRSVSWYQQTPGQGLQFLFEYFSETQRNKGNFPGRFSGRQFSNSRSEMNVSTLELGDSALYLCASSFSVGSYNEQFFGPGTRLTVL.